The entry below describes one TCR beta chain. What it binds is unknown. The read terminates 3 residues before the CDR3 end, so the remaining end is supplied by the germline J gene. This CDR3 spans 15 amino acids. V shed 4 bases and J shed 0 bases, with 13 bases lying between them. CDR1 and CDR2 (germline): GTSNPN, SVGIG (reference sequence). The source of the sample is a study of T cell clonality in common variable immunodeficiency. Study-wide results and caveats: Fewer deletions and N-nucleotide insertions were reportedly seen in common variable immunodeficiency TCR beta sequences. Compared with controls, CVID subjects had fewer shared TCRbeta clones. Compared with healthy controls, CVID subjects showed increased TCRbeta clonality, mostly in about a third.

Repertoires were generated with immunoSEQ multiplex PCR, while TCRdb's copy carries only in-frame clones and drops some. This sample carries fewer than 40,000 clones, none of them present only once. Sequencing was performed on peripheral blood mononuclear cells. This sequence originates from a person aged 18 to 75 in good health. The chain has TRBV30 and TRBJ1-3; possible D gene TRBD1, 6 bases. CDR3 DNA, as far as it was read: TGTGCCTGGATGCAGGGGATTGACTCTGGAAACACC. It is translated as CAWMQGIDSGNT. The full CDR3 protein reads CAWMQGIDSGNTIYF.